This T cell receptor beta chain is drawn from a study of Tregs in tolerant kidney transplant recipients. Study-level results: Biological reproducibility was not directly addressed, but technical replication error appeared minimal. Expanding Tregs on activated donor B cells appeared to best identify donor-specific TCRbeta clones.

Assay used: immunoSEQ multiplex PCR; TCRdb lists only in-frame clones, some missing. This sample's clone table lists over 45,000 clones. The CDR3 consists of 14 residues. Per germline, CDR1 SGHAT and CDR2 FQNNGV. With 2 bases removed from V and 2 bases from J, the gap between germline ends came to 10 bases. A remark on this clone: The antigen remains unidentified. Read sequence stops 3 residues before the CDR3 end, and the germline J gene provides the missing end.

This sample comprised CD4+ T cells from blood, obtained before the transplant. The sequence derives from a human donor who received a combined kidney and bone marrow transplant. The J gene is TRBJ2-7, the V gene TRBV11-2; a possible D gene is TRBD2 (6 bases). CDR3 bases read: TGTGCCAGCAGCTTACAACTAGCAACCTACGAG. Protein: CASSLQLATYE. The full-length CDR3 reads as CASSLQLATYEQYF.